This T cell receptor beta chain was retrieved from a study of response to subunit inactivated influenza vaccine. TCRdb reprocessed the RT-PCR reads with MiXCR, giving one entry per CDR3 protein. This repertoire shows about 570,000 distinct CDR3 sequences, about 11% found once; its top ten account for about 10%. This clonotype was picked up many times. Its antigen is as yet unknown. General study points: With each seasonal influenza vaccination, the authors suggested, few new T cells are recruited.

V was shortened by 2 bases and J by 6 bases, with 8 bases between the two germline ends. CDR3 length equals 13 residues. In germline, CDR1 is MNHEY, CDR2 SVGEGT. These data were also filed under a second study, of T cells expressing NK-cell markers. As that report states: TCR beta cDNA was generated via 5'RACE template switching incorporating UMIs. Sorted T-cell subsets CD3+CD56+NKG2C+, CD3+CD56+NKG2C- and CD3+CD56-NKG2C+ were TCR beta-sequenced. Roughly six donors had dominant NKG2C+ clonotypes that comprised about 1.0-7.0% of their CD8+ T cells. It is unclear if expanded NKG2C-expressing clones target HCMV antigens.

V usage is TRBV6-2 or TRBV6-3 and J usage is TRBJ2-1, with D perhaps matching TRBD1 or TRBD2 (5 bases each). The sequence came from a man in his fifties or sixties who received an inactivated influenza vaccine. The specimen comprised PBMCs from blood, sampled on the day of vaccination. The CDR3 DNA reads TGTGCCAGCAGTTACGGGACGATCAATGAGCAGTTCTTC. It specifies CASSYGTINEQFF.